This TCR beta chain comes out of a study of T cells in Graves' hyperthyroidism and ophthalmopathy. The table lists this clonotype with many counts. Its antigen remains unknown. Germline V gene data show CDR1 as LNHNV and CDR2 as YYDKDF (reference sequence). This CDR3 is 18 amino acids long. V shed 2 bases, J shed 0 bases, and the junction held 11 bases outside the gene matches. The CDR3 regions of TCR beta were amplified from RNA transcripts. The primer set for the first-round RT-PCR of the TCR CDR3 was HTBI. TCRdb redid the calling of the multiplex PCR reads with MiXCR, one entry per CDR3 protein. The sample holds a few hundred thousand distinct CDR3 sequences; 19% are singletons and the top ten take around 3.6%. The study's findings and limits: Ophthalmopathy was separated from stable hyperthyroidism by a 13 V-J model.

This rearrangement joins TRBV15 to TRBJ1-1; TRBD1 matches 8 bases. The clonotype comes from a woman younger than 35 with Graves' hyperthyroidism. The sequencing input was blood. The CDR3, as DNA: TGTGCCACCAGCAGACCCACCTACAGGGGGGACATGAACACTGAAGCTTTCTTT. Its protein is CATSRPTYRGDMNTEAFF.